This T cell receptor beta chain derives from a study of control samples from healthy donors and cancer patients. Looked up from germline, CDR1 is GTSNPN and CDR2 is SVGIG (reference sequence). This CDR3 region has 15 residues. The V end was cut by 3 bases, the J end by 0 bases, with 11 bases between. As for this clone: The same CDR3 can be traced to other DNA sequences in this sample.

Produced via immunoSEQ multiplex PCR; TCRdb's table is partial and in-frame only. The sample records around 140,000 clones, under 95% being singletons. The material sequenced was blood. This clonotype originated in a man aged 40-49 years in good health. The chain uses TRBV30 and TRBJ2-2; tentatively, D is TRBD2 (6 bases). DNA for the CDR3: TGTGCCTGGAGCTTTTGGGGGGCGAACACCGGGGAGCTGTTTTTT. It yields the protein CAWSFWGANTGELFF.